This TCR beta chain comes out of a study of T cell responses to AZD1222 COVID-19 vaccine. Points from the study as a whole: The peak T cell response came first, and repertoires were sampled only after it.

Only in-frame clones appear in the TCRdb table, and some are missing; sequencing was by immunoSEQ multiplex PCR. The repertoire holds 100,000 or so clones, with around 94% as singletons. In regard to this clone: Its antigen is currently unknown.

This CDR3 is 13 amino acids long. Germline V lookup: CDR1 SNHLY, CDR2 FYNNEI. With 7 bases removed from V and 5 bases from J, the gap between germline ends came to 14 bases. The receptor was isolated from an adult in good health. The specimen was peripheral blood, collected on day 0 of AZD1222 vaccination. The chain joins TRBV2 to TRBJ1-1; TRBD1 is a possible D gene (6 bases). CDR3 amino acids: CASTQGPETEAFF. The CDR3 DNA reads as TGTGCCAGCACACAGGGCCCGGAAACTGAAGCTTTCTTT.